Each of the 20 T cell receptor beta chains below was sequenced from the same sample in a study of a mutant IDH1 vaccine in newly diagnosed glioma. Here immunoSEQ multiplex PCR was the method, and the copy in TCRdb shows in-frame clones only, minus some. This table holds some 38,000 clones, 75% to 85% found once. Time point denoted: baseline, week 1 (first vaccination visit). Treatment noted: pre-vaccination baseline after standard-of-care therapy. The sequences come from PBMCs, collected from a glioma patient treated with radiotherapy, temozolomide or both. The receptors come from a middle-aged man with glioma. Some clones in this sample may be carry-over from other donors' samples.

The rearrangement uses TRBV18 and TRBJ1-2; D is uncertain. Trimming pared 3 bases from V and 7 bases from J, leaving 12 bases between. CDR1 is KGHSH, CDR2 LQKENI, per germline. The CDR3 totals 13 residues. CDR3 residues: CASSPLVGGGYTF. For the CDR3, the DNA is TGTGCCAGCTCACCGTTGGTCGGTGGTGGCTACACCTTC.

This chain links TRBV18 with TRBJ1-1, with D tentatively TRBD1 (6 bases). This CDR3 spans 17 amino acids. Germline V CDR1 and CDR2: KGHSH, LQKENI. V lost 1 base and J 2 bases, leaving 17 bases between the germline ends. In nucleotides, the CDR3 is TGTGCCAGCTCACCACTGTCTCTTGCAGGGGAAAACACTGAAGCTTTCTTT. Protein sequence: CASSPLSLAGENTEAFF.

The V gene is TRBV6-1, the J gene TRBJ1-4; TRBD1 aligns across 8 bases. The length of the CDR3 is 15 residues. The V and J ends lost 6 bases and 7 bases, in that order; junction bases with no gene match: 10. Looked up from germline, CDR1 is MNHNS and CDR2 is SASEGT. The CDR3 sequence is CASSPRTGWVEKLFF. The CDR3 DNA reads TGTGCCAGCAGCCCCAGGACAGGGTGGGTTGAAAAACTGTTTTTT.

This clone came up once. DNA of the CDR3: TGTGCCAGCAGCGGGGACAGGGCCTACCAAGAGACCCAGTACTTC. Its protein product is CASSGDRAYQETQYF. The chain uses TRBV5-4 and TRBJ2-5; 9 bases map to TRBD1. The junction had 4 bases not matched to a gene; V was cut back by 4 bases and J by 0 bases. Per germline, CDR1 SGHNT and CDR2 YYREEE (reference sequence). This CDR3 contains 15 residues.

The gene calls are TRBV5-5 and TRBJ1-2, with TRBD1 matching 7 bases. After removal of 0 bases from V and 4 bases from J, the junction contained 12 bases not matched to a gene. This CDR3 is 17 amino acids long. CDR1 and CDR2 (germline): SGHKS, YYEKEE (reference sequence). The CDR3 reads CASSLVPLAGGSYGYTF. The CDR3 nucleotides read TGTGCCAGCAGCTTGGTCCCCTTGGCAGGGGGTTCCTATGGCTACACCTTC.

The genes are TRBV6-1 and TRBJ1-2, with TRBD1 matching over 8 bases. This CDR3 is built from 15 residues. V lost 2 bases and J lost 4; bases outside the gene matches: 6. Germline lookup yields CDR1 MNHNS and CDR2 SASEGT. Written as DNA, the CDR3 is TGTGCCAGCAGTGAACCGCCCGGACAGGGCTATGGCTACACCTTC. Protein product: CASSEPPGQGYGYTF.

The chain uses TRBV5-4 and TRBJ2-2; 7 bases match TRBD1. CDR3 size: 14 residues. Germline V CDR1 and CDR2: SGHNT, YYREEE (reference sequence). Trimming removed 4 bases from V and 8 bases from J; junction bases left unmatched: 8. CDR3 bases: TGTGCCAGCAGCGTCGTGAGCAGGGGGGGGGAGCTGTTTTTT. Encoded protein: CASSVVSRGGELFF.

This clone was seen just once. This chain uses TRBV5-1 with TRBJ1-4; 8 bases align to TRBD1. The V and J ends lost 0 bases and 1 base, in that order; junction bases with no gene match: 2. From germline, CDR1 is SGHRS and CDR2 YFSETQ. The CDR3 totals 16 residues. CDR3 DNA: TGCGCCAGCAGCTTGGGACAGGGGTTAACTAATGAAAAACTGTTTTTT. It specifies CASSLGQGLTNEKLFF.

The gene calls are TRBV6-5 and TRBJ2-3, with 8 bases that match TRBD1. With V trimmed by 4 bases and J by 14 bases, 11 bases remained unmatched. Germline values: CDR1 MNHEY, CDR2 SVGAGI. This CDR3 contains 13 residues. The DNA for the CDR3 is TGTGCCAGCAGTTCTGGGCCGGGACAGGTCGGGTATTTT. This codes for CASSSGPGQVGYF.

This chain links TRBV7-8 with TRBJ2-5; D gene unclear. Germline-derived CDR1 and CDR2 are SGHVS and FQNEAQ. Trimming took off 5 bases at V and 5 bases at J, with 3 bases between the two ends. The CDR3 covers 10 residues. This CDR3 reads CASSHETQYF. CDR3 bases: TGTGCCAGCAGCCATGAGACCCAGTACTTC.

This chain links TRBV11-2 with TRBJ1-1; D might be TRBD1 (6 bases). Germline values: CDR1 SGHAT, CDR2 FQNNGV. The CDR3 is 15 amino acids. Trimming pared 4 bases from V and 5 bases from J, leaving 17 bases between. The CDR3 region is CASSSPSRGGTEAFF. The CDR3 DNA follows: TGTGCCAGCAGCTCACCTAGCAGGGGCGGAACTGAAGCTTTCTTT. The variable domain in full, with the rest retrieved from reference TRBV11-2 and TRBJ1-1, is EAGVAQSPRYKIIEKRQSVAFWCNPISGHATLYWYQQILGQGPKLLIQFQNNGVVDDSQLPKDRFSAERLKGVDSTLKIQPAKLEDSAVYLCASSSPSRGGTEAFFGQGTRLTVV.

The chain couples TRBV6-1 to TRBJ2-7; weak D call: TRBD2 (5 bases). Trimming shortened V by 6 bases and J by 2 bases, and 14 bases separated the two germline ends. The CDR3 runs 14 residues. Per germline, CDR1 MNHNS and CDR2 SASEGT. CDR3 nucleotide sequence: TGTGCCAGCAGGAGGGATGGGGTACCCTACGAGCAGTACTTC. This codes for CASRRDGVPYEQYF.

The chain employs TRBV10-3 and TRBJ1-1; tentatively, D is TRBD1 (5 bases). Between the trimmed V and J ends, which lost 7 bases and 5 bases, there was a span of 17 bases. From germline, CDR1 is ENHRY and CDR2 SYGVKD. The length of the CDR3 is 14 residues. The CDR3 is CAITPGYGGTEAFF. The DNA for the CDR3 is TGTGCCATCACTCCAGGGTACGGGGGAACTGAAGCTTTCTTT.

The chain joins TRBV7-2 to TRBJ1-2, with D possibly matching TRBD1 (6 bases). Trimming stripped 3 bases from V and 8 bases from J, with 22 bases between. From germline, CDR1 is SGHTA and CDR2 FQGNSA. This CDR3 region has 16 residues. The CDR3 sequence: CASSFVGGDTPGGYTF. The CDR3 DNA follows: TGTGCCAGCAGCTTTGTTGGGGGGGACACCCCGGGAGGCTACACCTTC.

This clone was counted only a few times. The rearrangement links TRBV6-5 to TRBJ2-7; TRBD1 is a possible D gene (5 bases). Trimming removed 7 bases at V and 5 bases at J, with 21 bases between. Germline CDR1 MNHEY, CDR2 SVGAGI. The CDR3 is 15 residues long. CDR3 DNA sequence: TGTGCCAGCACAAAGGGGTGGTTCGAGGTCGACGAGCAGTACTTC. Its translation is CASTKGWFEVDEQYF.

This chain connects TRBV11-2 to TRBJ2-2; 12 bases agree with TRBD2. Losses at the gene ends were 5 bases for V and 0 bases for J; bases not matched to a gene: 7. From germline, CDR1 is SGHAT and CDR2 FQNNGV. The CDR3 is made up of 18 amino acids. CDR3 DNA: TGTGCCAGCAGCCCTGGACTAGCGGGGAATTCGAACACCGGGGAGCTGTTTTTT. Encoded protein: CASSPGLAGNSNTGELFF.

This rearrangement joins TRBV30 to TRBJ1-6, with no clear D. This CDR3 has 11 residues. The V and J ends lost 0 bases and 10 bases respectively, with 4 bases between them. CDR1 and CDR2 (germline): GTSNPN, SVGIG (reference sequence). CDR3 loop: CAWSVESPLHF. The CDR3, as DNA: TGTGCCTGGAGTGTAGAATCACCCCTCCACTTT.

The rearrangement uses TRBV10-2 and TRBJ1-5; possibly TRBD1 for D (5 bases). Germline CDR1 and CDR2: WSHSY and SAAADI. There are 15 residues in the CDR3. Trimming took 7 bases from V and 2 from J, leaving 15 bases between them. The CDR3 protein is CASTPGAAGNQPQHF. In DNA form, the CDR3 reads TGCGCCAGCACCCCCGGGGCGGCTGGCAATCAGCCCCAGCATTTT.

The chain has TRBV5-1 and TRBJ1-2; 8 nucleotides align to TRBD1. After removal of 4 bases from V and 0 bases from J, the junction contained 5 bases not matched to a gene. Germline-derived CDR1 and CDR2 are SGHRS and YFSETQ. The CDR3 has 15 residues. The CDR3 DNA reads as TGCGCCAGCAGCCGCGGGACAGGCGCTAACTATGGCTACACCTTC. The encoded protein is CASSRGTGANYGYTF.

The V and J genes are TRBV6-6 and TRBJ1-1, with D possibly TRBD1 on 5 matching bases. There are 15 residues in the CDR3. From germline, CDR1 is MNHNY and CDR2 SVGAGI (reference sequence). Trimming removed 4 bases from V and 5 bases from J, with 17 bases in between. The CDR3 nucleotides read TGTGCCAGCAGTTTCCAGGGTACCCGAGCGACTGAAGCTTTCTTT. This sequence encodes CASSFQGTRATEAFF.